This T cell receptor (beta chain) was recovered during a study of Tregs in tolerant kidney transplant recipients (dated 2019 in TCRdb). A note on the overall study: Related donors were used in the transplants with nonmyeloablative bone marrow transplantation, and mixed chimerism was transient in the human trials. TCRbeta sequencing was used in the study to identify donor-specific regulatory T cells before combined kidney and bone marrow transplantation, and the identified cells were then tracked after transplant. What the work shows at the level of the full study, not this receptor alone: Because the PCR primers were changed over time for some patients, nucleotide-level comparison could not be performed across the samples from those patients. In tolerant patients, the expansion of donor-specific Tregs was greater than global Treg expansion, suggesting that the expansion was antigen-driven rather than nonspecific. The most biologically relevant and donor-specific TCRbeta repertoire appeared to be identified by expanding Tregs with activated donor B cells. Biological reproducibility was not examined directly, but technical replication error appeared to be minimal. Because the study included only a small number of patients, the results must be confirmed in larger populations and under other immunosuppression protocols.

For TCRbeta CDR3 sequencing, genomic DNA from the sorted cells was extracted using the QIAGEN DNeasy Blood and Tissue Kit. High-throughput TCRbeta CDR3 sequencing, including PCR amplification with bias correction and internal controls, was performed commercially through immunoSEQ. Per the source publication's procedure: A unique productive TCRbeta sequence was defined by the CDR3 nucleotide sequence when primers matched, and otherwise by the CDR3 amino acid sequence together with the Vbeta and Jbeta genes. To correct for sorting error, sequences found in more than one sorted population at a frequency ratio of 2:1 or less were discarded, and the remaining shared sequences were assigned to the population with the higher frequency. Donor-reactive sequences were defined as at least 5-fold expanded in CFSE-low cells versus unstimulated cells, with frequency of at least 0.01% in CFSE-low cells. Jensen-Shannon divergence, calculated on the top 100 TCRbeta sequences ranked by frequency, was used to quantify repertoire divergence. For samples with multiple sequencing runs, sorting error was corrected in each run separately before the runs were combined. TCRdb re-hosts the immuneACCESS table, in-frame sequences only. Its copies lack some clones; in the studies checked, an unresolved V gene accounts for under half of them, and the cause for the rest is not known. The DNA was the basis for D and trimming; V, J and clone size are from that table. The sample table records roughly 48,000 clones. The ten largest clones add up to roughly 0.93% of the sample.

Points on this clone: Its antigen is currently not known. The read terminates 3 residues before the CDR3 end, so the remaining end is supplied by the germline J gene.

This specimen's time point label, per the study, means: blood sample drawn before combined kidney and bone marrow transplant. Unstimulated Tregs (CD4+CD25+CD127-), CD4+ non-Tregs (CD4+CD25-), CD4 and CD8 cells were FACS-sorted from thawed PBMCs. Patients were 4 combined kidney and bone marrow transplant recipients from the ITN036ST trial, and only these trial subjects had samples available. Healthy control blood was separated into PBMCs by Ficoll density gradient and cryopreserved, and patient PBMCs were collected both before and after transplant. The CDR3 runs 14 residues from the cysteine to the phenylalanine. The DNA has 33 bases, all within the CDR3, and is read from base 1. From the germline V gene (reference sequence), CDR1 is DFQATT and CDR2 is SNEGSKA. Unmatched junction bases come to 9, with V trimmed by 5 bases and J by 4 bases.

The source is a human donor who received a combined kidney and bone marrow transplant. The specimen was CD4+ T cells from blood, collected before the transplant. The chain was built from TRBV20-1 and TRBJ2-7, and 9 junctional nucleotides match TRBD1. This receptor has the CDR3 CSADPGQGRYEQYF. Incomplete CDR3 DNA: TGCAGTGCTGACCCGGGACAGGGTAGGTACGAG.